Each of the 9 T cell receptor beta chains below was sequenced from the same sample in a study of technical replicates of blood from a few donors. Assay used: immunoSEQ multiplex PCR; TCRdb lists only in-frame clones, some missing. The sample has tens of thousands of clones, about 94% seen once. The sample taken for sequencing was T cells isolated from PBMCs. The receptors stem from a human donor in good health.

The chain recombines TRBV21-1 with TRBJ2-1; TRBD1 reflects the table's D call only, with no check against the DNA. TRBV21-1 corresponds to a pseudogene. This CDR3 has 16 residues. The CDR3 here is CASSKPPWTFYNEQFF. CDR3 nucleotides: TGTGCCAGCAGCAAGCCCCCCTGGACATTCTACAATGAGCAGTTCTTC.

This clone was picked up a small number of times. The chain carries TRBV30 and TRBJ1-1; 9 nucleotides agree with TRBD1. CDR1 GTSNPN and CDR2 SVGIG come from the germline V gene (reference sequence). The J segment lost 3 bases and the V segment lost 5 bases, leaving 4 bases of the junction unmatched. The CDR3 extends over 13 amino acids. The CDR3 here is CAWGTGSHTEAFF. The CDR3 DNA reads TGTGCCTGGGGGACAGGGTCTCACACTGAAGCTTTCTTT.

J is TRBJ2-1 and V is TRBV11-2; TRBD1 matches 7 bases. The CDR3 spans 14 residues. J was trimmed by 6 bases and V by 0 bases; bases with no gene match: 2. Per germline, CDR1 SGHAT and CDR2 FQNNGV. The chain's CDR3 is CASSLDAGGNEQFF. In nucleotides, the CDR3 is TGTGCCAGCAGCTTAGATGCAGGGGGCAATGAGCAGTTCTTC.

J is TRBJ1-2 and V is TRBV14, with D maybe TRBD1 (5 bases). Germline assignment: CDR1 SGHDN and CDR2 FVKESK. V lost 1 base to trimming and J lost 3 bases, with 15 bases between them. There are 16 residues in the CDR3. The CDR3 nucleotides read TGTGCCAGCAGCCAAGCATTTCAGGGACTACACTATGGCTACACCTTC. It encodes CASSQAFQGLHYGYTF.

The rearrangement joins TRBV5-1 to TRBJ2-7, with TRBD1 as a possible D gene (6 bases). V was shortened by 2 bases and J by 5 bases, with 8 bases between the two germline ends. Germline V gives CDR1 SGHRS, CDR2 YFSETQ. The CDR3 totals 12 residues. CDR3 in DNA: TGCGCCAGCAGCTTCTCAGGGGACGAGCAGTACTTC. Its protein product is CASSFSGDEQYF.

The rearrangement joins TRBV4-1 to TRBJ2-5, with 11 nucleotides matching TRBD2. The CDR3 covers 17 residues. V lost 3 bases to trimming and J lost 4 bases; unmatched junction nucleotides: 10. CDR1 MGHRA and CDR2 YSYEKL come from the germline V gene. The CDR3 loop reads CASSQGRAGTSGETQYF. For the CDR3, the DNA is TGCGCCAGCAGCCAGGGTCGAGCCGGGACTAGCGGAGAGACCCAGTACTTC.

The rearrangement links TRBV29-1 to TRBJ2-3; TRBD2 might be the D (6 bases). This CDR3 is 13 amino acids long. Trimming pared 7 bases from V and 3 bases from J, leaving 14 bases between. Per the germline V gene, CDR1 is SQVTM and CDR2 is ANQGSEA. CDR3 in DNA: TGCAGCGCTAACAGGCGGGGAACAGATACGCAGTATTTT. Amino acid sequence: CSANRRGTDTQYF.

In this sample, this clone turned up a few times. This rearrangement joins TRBV29-1 to TRBJ1-5; TRBD1 is a possible D gene (6 bases). Germline V gives CDR1 SQVTM, CDR2 ANQGSEA. V was trimmed by 4 bases and J by 7 bases, leaving 11 bases between them. The CDR3 spans 12 residues. The CDR3 sequence: CSVGSRGQPQHF. The CDR3 coding sequence is TGCAGCGTTGGTAGCAGGGGCCAGCCCCAGCATTTT.

This chain connects TRBV27 to TRBJ1-2; no definite D call. Germline V CDR1 and CDR2: MNHEY, SMNVEV (reference sequence). Trimming left V 7 bases short and J 0 bases short, with 9 bases between. The CDR3 is 13 amino acids. CDR3 DNA: TGTGCCAGCACCTCTGGCACTAACTATGGCTACACCTTC. It yields the protein CASTSGTNYGYTF.